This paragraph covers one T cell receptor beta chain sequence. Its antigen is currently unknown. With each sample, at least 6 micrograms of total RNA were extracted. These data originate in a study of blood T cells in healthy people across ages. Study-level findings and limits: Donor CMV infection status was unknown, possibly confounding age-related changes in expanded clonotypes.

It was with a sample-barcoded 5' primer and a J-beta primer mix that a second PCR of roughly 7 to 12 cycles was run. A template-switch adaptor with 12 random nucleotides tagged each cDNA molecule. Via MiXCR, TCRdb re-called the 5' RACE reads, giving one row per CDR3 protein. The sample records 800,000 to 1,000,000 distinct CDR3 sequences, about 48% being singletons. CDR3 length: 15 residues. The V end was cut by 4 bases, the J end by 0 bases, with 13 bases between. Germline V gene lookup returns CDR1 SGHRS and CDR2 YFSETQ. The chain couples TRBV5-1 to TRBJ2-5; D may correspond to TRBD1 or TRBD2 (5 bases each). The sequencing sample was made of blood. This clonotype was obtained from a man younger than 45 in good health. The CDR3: CASSRDGKYQETQYF. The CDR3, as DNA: TGCGCCAGCAGCCGGGACGGGAAGTACCAAGAGACCCAGTACTTC. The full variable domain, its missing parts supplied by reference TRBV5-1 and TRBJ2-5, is KAGVTQTPRYLIKTRGQQVTLSCSPISGHRSVSWYQQTPGQGLQFLFEYFSETQRNKGNFPGRFSGRQFSNSRSEMNVSTLELGDSALYLCASSRDGKYQETQYFGPGTRLLVL.